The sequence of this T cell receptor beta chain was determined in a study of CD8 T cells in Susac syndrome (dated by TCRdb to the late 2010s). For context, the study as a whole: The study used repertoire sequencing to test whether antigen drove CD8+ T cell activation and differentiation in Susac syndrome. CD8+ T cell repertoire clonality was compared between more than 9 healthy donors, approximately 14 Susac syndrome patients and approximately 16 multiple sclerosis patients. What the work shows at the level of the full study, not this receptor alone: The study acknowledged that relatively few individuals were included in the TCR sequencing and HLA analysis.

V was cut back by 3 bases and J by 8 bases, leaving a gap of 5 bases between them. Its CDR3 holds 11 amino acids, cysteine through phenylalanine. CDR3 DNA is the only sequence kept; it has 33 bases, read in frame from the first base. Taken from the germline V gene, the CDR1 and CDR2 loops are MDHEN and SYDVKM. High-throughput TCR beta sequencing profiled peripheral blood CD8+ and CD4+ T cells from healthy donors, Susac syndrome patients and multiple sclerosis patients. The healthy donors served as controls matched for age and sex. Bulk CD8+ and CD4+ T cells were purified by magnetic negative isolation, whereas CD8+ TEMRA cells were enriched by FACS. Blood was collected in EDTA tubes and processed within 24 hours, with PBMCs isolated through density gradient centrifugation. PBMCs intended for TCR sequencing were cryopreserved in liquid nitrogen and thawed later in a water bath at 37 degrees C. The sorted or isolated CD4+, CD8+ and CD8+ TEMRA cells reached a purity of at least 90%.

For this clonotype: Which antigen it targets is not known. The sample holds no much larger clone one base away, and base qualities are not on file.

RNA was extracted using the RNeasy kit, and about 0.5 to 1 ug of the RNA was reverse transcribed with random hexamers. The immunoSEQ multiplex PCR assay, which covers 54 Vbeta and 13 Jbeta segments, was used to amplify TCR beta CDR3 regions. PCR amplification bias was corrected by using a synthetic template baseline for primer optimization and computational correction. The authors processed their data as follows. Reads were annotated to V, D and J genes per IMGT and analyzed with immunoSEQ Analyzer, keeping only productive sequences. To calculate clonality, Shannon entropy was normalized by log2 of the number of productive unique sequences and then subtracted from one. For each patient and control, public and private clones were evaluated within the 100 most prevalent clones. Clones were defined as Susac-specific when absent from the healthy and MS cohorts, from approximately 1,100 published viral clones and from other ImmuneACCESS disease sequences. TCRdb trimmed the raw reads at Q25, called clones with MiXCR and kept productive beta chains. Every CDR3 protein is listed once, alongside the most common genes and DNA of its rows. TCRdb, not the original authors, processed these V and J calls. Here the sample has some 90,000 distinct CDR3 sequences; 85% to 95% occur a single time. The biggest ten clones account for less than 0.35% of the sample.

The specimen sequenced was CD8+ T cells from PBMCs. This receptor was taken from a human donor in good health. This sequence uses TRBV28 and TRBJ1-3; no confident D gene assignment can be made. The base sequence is TGTGCCAGCAGTTTCTTGGACACCATATATTTT. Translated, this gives CASSFLDTIYF.